The rows below give T cell receptor beta chains drawn from one sample of a study of regulatory T cells in long-lasting Graves disease. MiXCR, applied by TCRdb to the multiplex PCR reads, yields one record per CDR3 protein. The sample contains roughly 610,000 distinct CDR3 sequences, less than 20% of which appear only once. These data were also filed under a second study, of T cells in Graves' hyperthyroidism and ophthalmopathy.

Here the sequenced sample was peripheral blood mononuclear cells (PBMCs), taken at new diagnosis, from a patient treated with antithyroid drugs. These receptors were obtained from a woman aged 25 to 45 with Graves disease. Both conserved end residues are part of each CDR3. A D gene is named only where the DNA matches it firmly. The size entry is marked missing in some rows and otherwise reads once, few, many or a size class.

d_gene: NA; j_gene: TRBJ2-7; abundance: many; v_gene: TRBV5-1; CDR3aa: CASSLRGYGIGYEQYF; CDR3nt: TGCGCCAGCAGCTTGAGGGGGTACGGAATCGGGTACGAGCAGTACTTC
d_gene: TRBD1; j_gene: TRBJ2-7; abundance: many; v_gene: TRBV11-2; CDR3aa: CASSLIGQGSYEQYF; CDR3nt: TGTGCCAGCAGCTTAATAGGACAGGGGTCCTACGAGCAGTACTTC
d_gene: NA; j_gene: TRBJ1-5; abundance: many; v_gene: TRBV7-2; CDR3aa: CASSPDGVSNQPQHF; CDR3nt: TGTGCCAGCAGCCCAGACGGTGTGAGCAATCAGCCCCAGCATTTT
d_gene: NA; j_gene: TRBJ2-5; abundance: many; v_gene: TRBV29-1; CDR3aa: CSVEVQGGTQYF; CDR3nt: TGCAGCGTTGAGGTCCAGGGAGGGACCCAGTACTTC
d_gene: TRBD1; j_gene: TRBJ1-1; abundance: many; v_gene: TRBV10-3; CDR3aa: CAISWSGTVNTEAFF; CDR3nt: TGTGCCATCAGCTGGTCCGGGACAGTGAACACTGAAGCTTTCTTT
d_gene: NA; j_gene: TRBJ2-1; abundance: few; v_gene: TRBV7-3; CDR3aa: CASSLDQAPYNEQFF; CDR3nt: TGTGCCAGCAGCTTAGATCAGGCGCCGTACAATGAGCAGTTCTTC
d_gene: NA; j_gene: TRBJ2-2; abundance: few; v_gene: TRBV3-1; CDR3aa: CASSQDPGAGELFF; CDR3nt: TGTGCCAGCAGCCAAGATCCCGGGGCCGGGGAGCTGTTTTTT
d_gene: TRBD2; j_gene: TRBJ2-1; abundance: NA; v_gene: TRBV14; CDR3aa: CASSPGGSWRNEQFF; CDR3nt: TGTGCCAGCAGCCCGGGAGGTTCCTGGAGGAATGAGCAGTTCTTC
d_gene: NA; j_gene: TRBJ2-5; abundance: NA; v_gene: TRBV7-7; CDR3aa: CASSGGASLHQETQYF; CDR3nt: TGTGCTAGCAGCGGCGGGGCCTCACTGCATCAAGAGACCCAGTACTTC
d_gene: TRBD1; j_gene: TRBJ2-1; abundance: once; v_gene: TRBV11-2; CDR3aa: CASSLGRGTGVFTGGNEQFF; CDR3nt: TGTGCCAGCAGCTTAGGACGGGGGACAGGGGTGTTTACGGGTGGCAATGAGCAGTTCTTC
d_gene: TRBD2; j_gene: TRBJ2-5; abundance: many; v_gene: TRBV5-1; CDR3aa: CASSALTSRGETQYF; CDR3nt: TGCGCCAGCAGCGCCTTGACTAGCCGGGGGGAGACCCAGTACTTC
d_gene: NA; j_gene: TRBJ2-7; abundance: few; v_gene: TRBV2; CDR3aa: CASRGEGVAEQYF; CDR3nt: TGTGCCAGCAGGGGGGAGGGGGTGGCCGAGCAGTACTTC
d_gene: NA; j_gene: TRBJ1-1; abundance: NA; v_gene: TRBV20-1; CDR3aa: CSAYTGSGNTEAFF; CDR3nt: TGCAGTGCGTATACAGGTTCAGGGAACACTGAAGCTTTCTTT
d_gene: NA; j_gene: TRBJ1-1; abundance: many; v_gene: TRBV18; CDR3aa: CASSPGSANTEAFF; CDR3nt: TGTGCCAGCTCACCGGGTTCGGCGAACACTGAAGCTTTCTTT
d_gene: NA; j_gene: TRBJ1-1; abundance: many; v_gene: TRBV3-1; CDR3aa: CASSQGLQRGNTEAFF; CDR3nt: TGTGCCAGCAGCCAGGGACTCCAACGGGGGAACACTGAAGCTTTCTTT
d_gene: TRBD1; j_gene: TRBJ2-5; abundance: few; v_gene: TRBV11-2; CDR3aa: CASRKPGSRGETQYF; CDR3nt: TGTGCCAGCAGAAAACCGGGAAGCAGGGGGGAGACCCAGTACTTC
d_gene: NA; j_gene: TRBJ2-7; abundance: few; v_gene: TRBV4-1; CDR3aa: CASSPSRGGSSYEQYF; CDR3nt: TGCGCCAGCAGCCCCTCCAGGGGAGGGAGCTCCTACGAGCAGTACTTC
d_gene: TRBD1; j_gene: TRBJ1-3; abundance: NA; v_gene: TRBV2; CDR3aa: CASGFVRDSLPGNTIYF; CDR3nt: TGTGCCAGTGGTTTTGTTCGGGACAGTCTCCCTGGAAACACCATATATTTT
d_gene: NA; j_gene: TRBJ1-6; abundance: NA; v_gene: TRBV4-1; CDR3aa: CASSQDLGKTLHF; CDR3nt: TGCGCCAGCAGCCAAGATCTGGGGAAAACCCTCCACTTT
d_gene: NA; j_gene: TRBJ2-2; abundance: many; v_gene: TRBV2; CDR3aa: CASRNGGTGELFF; CDR3nt: TGTGCCAGCAGAAATGGGGGGACCGGGGAGCTGTTTTTT